Listed below are T cell receptor beta chains from one sample, sequenced in a study of persistence of HIV-infected CD4 T cells. Only in-frame clones appear in the TCRdb table, and some are missing; sequencing was by immunoSEQ multiplex PCR. The sample lists 40,000 to 45,000 clones; 80% to 90% were seen once. For these TCRs, the target antigens are not known. Sequencing was performed on CD4+ T cells sorted from PBMCs after roughly 18-hour stimulation, taken from a patient who received antiretroviral therapy. The receptors originated from an adult man with HIV who was CMV-seropositive. Both conserved end residues are part of each CDR3. A D gene is named only where the DNA matches it firmly. The size of a clone is reported for some rows only, either as once, few or many, or as a class for expanded clones.

DNA,CDR3,size,V,length,J,D
TGTGCCAGCAGCCAAGAGGACCCCCGGGTATATTGGGAGACCCAGTACTTC,CASSQEDPRVYWETQYF,NA,TRBV3-1/TRBV3-2,17,TRBJ2-5,NA
TGCGCCAGCAATCAGGGGGATCTTGGTAGTTACGAGCAGTACTTC,CASNQGDLGSYEQYF,once,TRBV5-1,15,TRBJ2-7,TRBD1
TGTGCCAGCAGCTTAGGAGGAGGCAGGGGGCGGAACGAGCAGTACTTC,CASSLGGGRGRNEQYF,NA,TRBV7-9,16,TRBJ2-7,TRBD1
TGTGCCAGCAGCTTAGCCCAGGGGAGCACTGAAGCTTTCTTT,CASSLAQGSTEAFF,NA,TRBV7-2,14,TRBJ1-1,NA
TGTGCCAGCAGTGGGGTGGCGGGGAGGGCCAAAAACATTCAGTACTTC,CASSGVAGRAKNIQYF,once,TRBV2,16,TRBJ2-4,NA
TGCGCCAGCAGCCAAGATGGGTGGATTCAGGGCTACACCTTC,CASSQDGWIQGYTF,NA,TRBV4-1,14,TRBJ1-2,NA
TGTGCCAGCAGCCAAGAAAAGTCGCAGGGCGGCACTGAAGCTTTCTTT,CASSQEKSQGGTEAFF,NA,TRBV3-1/TRBV3-2,16,TRBJ1-1,NA
TGCGCCAGCAGCCCCAGCGGAGGGGGCTATGGCTACACCTTC,CASSPSGGGYGYTF,few,TRBV5-1,14,TRBJ1-2,NA
TGTGCCAGCAGTGAAGCCAGTTTAAATCAGCCCCAGCATTTT,CASSEASLNQPQHF,NA,TRBV2,14,TRBJ1-5,NA
TGTGCCAGCTCACCCGGACAGGGTTTTTCGGAGACCCAGTACTTC,CASSPGQGFSETQYF,NA,TRBV18,15,TRBJ2-5,TRBD1
TGTGCCAGTAGGAAGGGACAGACGAGCGGGGAGCTGTTTTTT,CASRKGQTSGELFF,NA,TRBV19,14,TRBJ2-2,TRBD1
TGTGCCAGCAGTGGGACAGGGAGCACTGAAGCTTTCTTT,CASSGTGSTEAFF,once,TRBV2,13,TRBJ1-1,TRBD1
TGTGCCAGCAGTGAAGAGCAGGGGAGAACCTACGAGCAGTACTTC,CASSEEQGRTYEQYF,NA,TRBV6-1,15,TRBJ2-7,NA
TGTGCCAGCAGCTATAGCGGGGGTAGGACAGATACGCAGTATTTT,CASSYSGGRTDTQYF,NA,TRBV6-5,15,TRBJ2-3,TRBD2
TGTGCCAGCAGCGAAGGACCCGGTGAAAAACTGTTTTTT,CASSEGPGEKLFF,NA,TRBV9,13,TRBJ1-4,NA
TGTGCCAGTAGTCCGCAGACAGGGGGCAATCAGCCCCAGCATTTT,CASSPQTGGNQPQHF,NA,TRBV19,15,TRBJ1-5,TRBD1
TGTGCCAGTATGTGGGGGGGGAGAATCGCAGGGGCCGAAGCTTTCTTT,CASMWGGRIAGAEAFF,NA,TRBV19,16,TRBJ1-1,NA
TGTGCCTGGAGTCTCCGCGGGGGAGGGGATAATTCACCCCTCCACTTT,CAWSLRGGGDNSPLHF,NA,TRBV30,16,TRBJ1-6,NA
TGTGCCAGCAGCTTAGCGGGGGGCACCTACACAGATACGCAGTATTTT,CASSLAGGTYTDTQYF,NA,TRBV7-6,16,TRBJ2-3,NA
TGTGCCACCAGACAGGGTGCTGAAGCTTTCTTT,CATRQGAEAFF,NA,TRBV19,11,TRBJ1-1,TRBD1
TGCGCCAGCAGCTTCCGGACTTCCCTCTCAGGAAACACCATATATTTT,CASSFRTSLSGNTIYF,NA,TRBV4-1,16,TRBJ1-3,NA
TGCGCCAGCAGCCAAGATATCAGGACGGCCCCTCGGGGCTACACCTTC,CASSQDIRTAPRGYTF,NA,TRBV4-1,16,TRBJ1-2,NA
TGTGCCATCGCGTCAGGGGCCTACAATGAGCAGTTCTTC,CAIASGAYNEQFF,NA,TRBV10-3,13,TRBJ2-1,NA
TGCGCCAGCAGCCAAGAGAATTGGGCAGGAGAAAACAATGAGCAGTTCTTC,CASSQENWAGENNEQFF,NA,TRBV4-1,17,TRBJ2-1,NA
TGTGCCACCAGCAGAGACCAGAGCAGCACAGATACGCAGTATTTT,CATSRDQSSTDTQYF,once,TRBV15,15,TRBJ2-3,NA
TGTGCCAGCAGCTTAGCCCGGGACGGGAATCAGCCCCAGCATTTT,CASSLARDGNQPQHF,NA,TRBV7-9,15,TRBJ1-5,NA
TGTGCCAGCAGTGAATGGGTGACAGAGGTCGCCGGGGAGCTGTTTTTT,CASSEWVTEVAGELFF,NA,TRBV25-1,16,TRBJ2-2,NA
TGTGCCAGCAGCTTATCCCGGGACAGGGGGTACGAGCAGTACTTC,CASSLSRDRGYEQYF,NA,TRBV7-8,15,TRBJ2-7,TRBD1
TGCGCCAGCAGCTTGGTTCCACAGGGTCTTCAGGGGGAAGCTTTCTTT,CASSLVPQGLQGEAFF,NA,TRBV5-1,16,TRBJ1-1,NA
TGTGCCAGCAGTGAAATAGCCACAGATACGCAGTATTTT,CASSEIATDTQYF,NA,TRBV6-4,13,TRBJ2-3,NA
TGTGCCAGTAGTATAGGGGGGGGTGGAAACAATGAGCAGTTCTTC,CASSIGGGGNNEQFF,NA,TRBV19,15,TRBJ2-1,TRBD2
TGTGCCAGCAGTGTAAGGGACGGAGGACCATACGAGCAGTACTTC,CASSVRDGGPYEQYF,NA,TRBV2,15,TRBJ2-7,NA
TGTGCCAGCATTAGATCCGGGACAGGGACTGAAGCTTTCTTT,CASIRSGTGTEAFF,NA,TRBV6-6,14,TRBJ1-1,TRBD1
TGTGCCACCAGCGGCGGGGACAGGGGTTATCCCGGGGAGCTGTTTTTT,CATSGGDRGYPGELFF,once,TRBV15,16,TRBJ2-2,TRBD1
TGTGCCAGCAGACTGACCGGAGCCTACGAGCAGTACTTC,CASRLTGAYEQYF,NA,TRBV6-5,13,TRBJ2-7,NA
TGTGCCAGCAGCCCACCCCCCGGGAGGGAAAAACTGTTTTTT,CASSPPPGREKLFF,NA,TRBV6-5,14,TRBJ1-4,NA
TGTGCCAGCAGCCAAGGCCGCGAAGGATTGAGCTATGGCTACACCTTC,CASSQGREGLSYGYTF,once,TRBV3-1/TRBV3-2,16,TRBJ1-2,NA
TGTGCCAGCTCACCCGACAGGGGGGGGAATTCACCCCTCCACTTT,CASSPDRGGNSPLHF,once,TRBV18,15,TRBJ1-6,TRBD1
TGTGCCAGCAGTTTTGGACAGGGGGGCTACACCTTC,CASSFGQGGYTF,once,TRBV27,12,TRBJ1-2,TRBD1
TGTGCCACCAGTGACCAGGACGTAAACATTCAGTACTTC,CATSDQDVNIQYF,NA,TRBV24-1,13,TRBJ2-4,NA
TGCGCCAGCAGAGGGGAAGACTATGGCTACACCTTC,CASRGEDYGYTF,NA,TRBV5-1,12,TRBJ1-2,NA
TGTGCCAGCAGCAAAGACGGGACACCTTATAGCAATCAGCCCCAGCATTTT,CASSKDGTPYSNQPQHF,NA,TRBV21-1,17,TRBJ1-5,NA
TGTGCCAGCAGTTCCCTCGGTAGGTCTGAAGCTTTCTTT,CASSSLGRSEAFF,NA,TRBV6-5,13,TRBJ1-1,NA
TGTGCCAGCAGTCCTACGGCAGGGATGAGAACAGATACGCAGTATTTT,CASSPTAGMRTDTQYF,once,TRBV27,16,TRBJ2-3,NA
TGTGCCAGCAGCCCAACAGGGAGCTCCTACAATGAGCAGTTCTTC,CASSPTGSSYNEQFF,NA,TRBV27,15,TRBJ2-1,NA
TGTGCCAGCAGTTTTGCGCCGGGCTCCACCTATGGCTACACCTTC,CASSFAPGSTYGYTF,NA,TRBV28,15,TRBJ1-2,NA
TGTGCCTGGAATGAGAGAAGGTGGTGGACCGGGGAGCTGTTTTTT,CAWNERRWWTGELFF,NA,TRBV30,15,TRBJ2-2,NA
TGTGCCAGCAGTCCTGCTCCCGCCTACAATGAGCAGTTCTTC,CASSPAPAYNEQFF,once,TRBV6-4,14,TRBJ2-1,NA
TGTGCCAGCAGTCCTCCTCCGGGACATTCTCTCACAGATACGCAGTATTTT,CASSPPPGHSLTDTQYF,NA,TRBV9,17,TRBJ2-3,NA
TGTGCCAGCAGCCGAGCGGACGGTGGAAACACCATATATTTT,CASSRADGGNTIYF,NA,TRBV3-1/TRBV3-2,14,TRBJ1-3,NA
TGTGCCAGCTCACCAAGCCAGGGCGGGTCTAATGAAAAACTGTTTTTT,CASSPSQGGSNEKLFF,NA,TRBV18,16,TRBJ1-4,NA
TGTGCCAGCTCACCACCAATGCGGGCCGCGAACACCGGGGAGCTGTTTTTT,CASSPPMRAANTGELFF,NA,TRBV18,17,TRBJ2-2,NA
TGTGCCAGCTCACTCCGGGACACCTTCTCCTACGAGCAGTACTTC,CASSLRDTFSYEQYF,once,TRBV18,15,TRBJ2-7,NA
TGTGCCAGCAGGGACAGGGCGAGGACTGAAGCTTTCTTT,CASRDRARTEAFF,NA,TRBV2,13,TRBJ1-1,TRBD1
TGTGCCAGCAGTGGACAGAAAGGCTACGAGCAGTACTTC,CASSGQKGYEQYF,NA,TRBV27,13,TRBJ2-7,NA
TGTGCCAGCAGCTTTCACCGGGACAGGGGGAACATTCAGTACTTC,CASSFHRDRGNIQYF,NA,TRBV3-1/TRBV3-2,15,TRBJ2-4,TRBD1
TGTGCCAGCAGTTTAGCCAATCGGGACAAAAATTCACCCCTCCACTTT,CASSLANRDKNSPLHF,once,TRBV27,16,TRBJ1-6,NA
TGTGCCAGTGCCCTTAGGGGGGACTACAATGAGCAGTTCTTC,CASALRGDYNEQFF,NA,TRBV19,14,TRBJ2-1,NA
TGTGCCAGCTCACCAGGGGCAGGGGTTGGTCAGCCCCAGCATTTT,CASSPGAGVGQPQHF,NA,TRBV18,15,TRBJ1-5,NA
TGTGCCAGCAGTGAAAGAAAGACGGGCCGCGGTCAGCCCCAGCATTTT,CASSERKTGRGQPQHF,few,TRBV6-1,16,TRBJ1-5,NA